What follows are 7 T cell receptor beta chains derived from one specimen sequenced in a study of Graves' ophthalmopathy and Graves' hyperthyroidism. Amplification from RNA transcripts yielded the TCR beta CDR3 regions. First-round RT-PCR used HTBI primers; second-round multiplex PCR followed. MiXCR, run by TCRdb on the multiplex PCR reads, gives a single entry per CDR3 protein. The table includes 900,000 to 1,200,000 distinct CDR3 sequences, about 35% detected once. The sample taken for sequencing was peripheral blood or thyroid tissue (not recorded which). The receptors were sampled from an adult man with Graves' hyperthyroidism.

The CDR3 protein is CAWSSTAPGGYQETQYF. The CDR3 nucleotides are TGTGCCTGGAGTTCGACAGCGCCCGGCGGGTACCAAGAGACCCAGTACTTC. This chain joins TRBV25-1 and TRBJ2-5; tentatively, D is TRBD1 or TRBD2 (5 bases each). The CDR3 runs to 17 residues. With 11 bases removed from V and 0 bases from J, the gap between germline ends came to 25 bases. Germline V gene data show CDR1 as MGHDK and CDR2 as SYGVNS.

In its sample, this clonotype was seen many times. J is TRBJ1-6 and V is TRBV11-2; perhaps TRBD1 as D (5 bases). Deletions cut 5 bases from V and 0 bases from J, with 8 bases between. Germline lookup yields CDR1 SGHAT and CDR2 FQNNGV. This CDR3 spans 15 amino acids. Written as DNA, the CDR3 is TGTGCCAGCAGCCGACAGAGCTCCTATAATTCACCCCTCCACTTT. Its protein product is CASSRQSSYNSPLHF.

Of note for this clonotype: This may stem from a read error, because a much larger clone lies one nucleotide away. V and J are TRBV9 and TRBJ2-7; D is perhaps TRBD1 (6 bases). Trimming shortened V by 10 bases and J by 3 bases, and 17 bases separated the two germline ends. Germline CDR1 and CDR2: SGDLS and YYNGEE. The CDR3 totals 13 residues. In DNA, the CDR3 is TGTGCCCGCCGGATACAGGGCGTCTACGAGCAGTACTTC. Residues: CARRIQGVYEQYF.

V is TRBV20-1 and J is TRBJ2-2; 7 bases are shared with TRBD2. The CDR3 runs 16 residues. Germline CDR1 and CDR2: DFQATT and SNEGSKA (reference sequence). The ends lost 8 bases at V and 0 bases at J; junction bases unmatched: 12. The CDR3 DNA sequence: TGCAGTACAATCAGGGCTAGCGGTTCGAACACCGGGGAGCTGTTTTTT. It specifies CSTIRASGSNTGELFF.

This chain joins TRBV7-9 and TRBJ2-7; TRBD1 matches 9 bases. V was pared by 6 bases and J by 7 bases, with 13 bases of the junction left unmatched. Germline V gene lookup returns CDR1 SEHNR and CDR2 FQNEAQ (reference sequence). The CDR3 contains 15 residues. CDR3 in amino acids: CASSELQGAGGEQYF. Written as DNA, the CDR3 is TGTGCCAGCAGTGAGTTACAGGGGGCCGGCGGGGAGCAGTACTTC.

This clonotype was seen only a few times. CDR3 in amino acids: CSAPTSGRFEQYF. Here the CDR3 DNA reads TGCAGTGCTCCAACTAGCGGGAGGTTCGAGCAGTACTTC. The chain carries TRBV20-1 and TRBJ2-7, with 12 positions matching TRBD2. The CDR3 loop spans 13 amino acids. Per germline, CDR1 DFQATT and CDR2 SNEGSKA (reference sequence). With 5 bases clipped from V and 6 bases from J, the junction kept 5 bases outside the gene matches.

Notes on this clonotype: Without the conserved terminal phenylalanine or tryptophan, this CDR3 likely stems from a read error. The DNA is omitted, as the CDR3 cannot be located on it reliably, and the CDR3 follows TCRdb's listing. The chain links TRBV7-9 to TRBJ1-4; the D call TRBD1 from the table was never checked on the DNA. Germline values: CDR1 SEHNR, CDR2 FQNEAQ (reference sequence). The CDR3 region is 8 residues in length, termini included. The CDR3 is CASSSGQG.